Sequencing of this T cell receptor beta chain was carried out in a study of cytomegalovirus exposure and HLA in healthy donors. Primers for the PCR totalled 60 Vbeta and 13 Jbeta. Using immunoSEQ multiplex PCR, the repertoire was profiled, and TCRdb retains in-frame clones only, with some absent. This table has about 170,000 clones, over 80% appearing once. The CDR3 extends over 14 amino acids. The germline CDR1 and CDR2 sequences are SGHAT and FQNNGV. Deletions cut 1 base from V and 3 bases from J, with 9 bases between. The sequenced material came from PBMCs. The clonotype originates from a male donor in good health and CMV-seronegative. The chain joins TRBV11-2 to TRBJ1-1; D unclear. Here the CDR3 reads CASSLAPRYTEAFF. CDR3 sequence (DNA): TGTGCCAGCAGCTTAGCGCCCAGGTACACTGAAGCTTTCTTT.